The clone carrying this T cell receptor beta chain was seen a handful of times. Its specificity is unknown. This may arise from a read error, as a much more abundant clone is one base away. The entry originates in a study of T cell clonality in common variable immunodeficiency. General observations from the study: CVID subjects showed higher TCRbeta clonality than healthy controls. Authors noted CVID clonality's cause needs subpopulation repertoire sequencing. Fewer TCRbeta clones were shared among CVID subjects than controls.

Most patients and controls had Caucasian heritage. Here immunoSEQ multiplex PCR was the method, and the copy in TCRdb shows in-frame clones only, minus some. The repertoire consists of around 39,000 clones, none detected only once. Sequencing input: peripheral blood mononuclear cells. The TCR originated in a person aged 18-70 years in good health.

CDR3 amino acids: CASSSRQGIYEQYF. The sequenced part of the CDR3 DNA is TGCGCCAGCAGCTCGAGACAGGGTATCTACGAG. The chain couples TRBV5-1 to TRBJ2-7; 7 bases map to TRBD1. The DNA ends 3 residues before the CDR3 does, and the rest of the CDR3 is filled in from the germline J gene. This CDR3 has 14 amino acids. Unmatched junction bases numbered 6, after V lost 3 bases and J lost 3 bases. Germline lookup yields CDR1 SGHRS and CDR2 YFSETQ.